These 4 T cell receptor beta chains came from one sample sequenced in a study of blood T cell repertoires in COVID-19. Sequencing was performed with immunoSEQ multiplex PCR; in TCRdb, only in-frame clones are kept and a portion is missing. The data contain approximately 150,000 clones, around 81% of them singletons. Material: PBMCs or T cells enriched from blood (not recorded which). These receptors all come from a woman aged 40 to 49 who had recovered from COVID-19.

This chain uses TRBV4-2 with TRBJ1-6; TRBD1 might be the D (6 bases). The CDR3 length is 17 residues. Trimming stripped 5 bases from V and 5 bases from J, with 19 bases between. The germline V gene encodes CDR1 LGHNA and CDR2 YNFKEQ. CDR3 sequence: CASSSTTTGPDNSPLHF. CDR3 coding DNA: TGTGCCAGCAGCAGTACGACCACAGGGCCAGATAATTCACCCCTCCACTTT.

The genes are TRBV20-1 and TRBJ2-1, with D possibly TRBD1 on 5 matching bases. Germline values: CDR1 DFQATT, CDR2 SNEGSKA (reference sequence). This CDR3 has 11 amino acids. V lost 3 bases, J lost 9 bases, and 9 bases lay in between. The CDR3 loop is CSASPQGEQFF. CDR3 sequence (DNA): TGCAGTGCTAGCCCTCAGGGTGAGCAGTTCTTC.

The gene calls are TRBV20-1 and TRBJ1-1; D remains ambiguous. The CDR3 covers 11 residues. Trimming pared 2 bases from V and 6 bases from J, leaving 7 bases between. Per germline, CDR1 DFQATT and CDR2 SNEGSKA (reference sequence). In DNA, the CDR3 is TGCAGTGCTAGAAGGGAGGCTGAAGCTTTCTTT. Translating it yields CSARREAEAFF.

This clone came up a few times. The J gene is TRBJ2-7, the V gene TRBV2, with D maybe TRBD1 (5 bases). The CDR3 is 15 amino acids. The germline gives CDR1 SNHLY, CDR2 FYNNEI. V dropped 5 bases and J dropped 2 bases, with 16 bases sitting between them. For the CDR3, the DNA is TGTGCCAGCAGTCCCGAAGCAGGGTCGACCTACGAGCAGTACTTC. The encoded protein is CASSPEAGSTYEQYF.